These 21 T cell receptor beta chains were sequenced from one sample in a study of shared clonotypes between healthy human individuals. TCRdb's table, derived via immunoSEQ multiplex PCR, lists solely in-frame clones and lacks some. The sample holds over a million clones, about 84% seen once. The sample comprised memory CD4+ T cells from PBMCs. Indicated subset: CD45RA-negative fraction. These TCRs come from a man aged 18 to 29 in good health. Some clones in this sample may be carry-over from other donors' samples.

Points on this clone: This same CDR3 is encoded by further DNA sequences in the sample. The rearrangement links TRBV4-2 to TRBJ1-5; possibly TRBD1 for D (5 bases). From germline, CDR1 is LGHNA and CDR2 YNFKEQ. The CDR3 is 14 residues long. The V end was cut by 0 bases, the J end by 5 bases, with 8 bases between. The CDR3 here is CASSQDLGDQPQHF. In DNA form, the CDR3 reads TGTGCCAGCAGCCAAGATTTGGGGGATCAGCCCCAGCATTTT.

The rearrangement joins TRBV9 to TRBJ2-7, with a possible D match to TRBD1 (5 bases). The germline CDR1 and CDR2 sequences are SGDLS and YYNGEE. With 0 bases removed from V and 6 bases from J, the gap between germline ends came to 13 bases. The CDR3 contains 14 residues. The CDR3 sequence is CASSVDDRPLEQYF. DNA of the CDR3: TGTGCCAGCAGCGTAGATGACAGACCACTCGAGCAGTACTTC.

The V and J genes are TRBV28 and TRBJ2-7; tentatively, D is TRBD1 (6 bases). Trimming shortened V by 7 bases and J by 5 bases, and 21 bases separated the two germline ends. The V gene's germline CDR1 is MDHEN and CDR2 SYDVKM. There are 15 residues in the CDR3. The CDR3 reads CASTLMGRGNHEQYF. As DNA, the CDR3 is TGTGCCAGCACCCTCATGGGCAGGGGAAACCACGAGCAGTACTTC.

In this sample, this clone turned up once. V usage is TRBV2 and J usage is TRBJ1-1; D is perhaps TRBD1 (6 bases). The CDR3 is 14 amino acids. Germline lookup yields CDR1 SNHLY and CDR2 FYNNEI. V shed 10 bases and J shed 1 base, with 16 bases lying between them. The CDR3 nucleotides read TGTGCCAAGGTGACAGGCGGCGCGAACACTGAAGCTTTCTTT. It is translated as CAKVTGGANTEAFF.

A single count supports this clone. CDR3 sequence (DNA): TGTGCCAGCAGCCAGCTACAGGGAGGCGGCACAGATACGCAGTATTTT. As protein: CASSQLQGGGTDTQYF. V and J are TRBV4-2 and TRBJ2-3; D tentatively fits TRBD1 or TRBD2 (6 bases each). V was trimmed by 3 bases and J by 1 base, leaving 14 bases between them. Germline assignment: CDR1 LGHNA and CDR2 YNFKEQ. This CDR3 contains 16 residues.

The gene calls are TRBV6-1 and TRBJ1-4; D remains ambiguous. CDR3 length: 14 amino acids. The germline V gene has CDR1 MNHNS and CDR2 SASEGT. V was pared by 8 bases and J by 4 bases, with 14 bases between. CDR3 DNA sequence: TGTGCCAGCCAGGCCCAGTATTTTAATGAAAAACTGTTTTTT. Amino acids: CASQAQYFNEKLFF.

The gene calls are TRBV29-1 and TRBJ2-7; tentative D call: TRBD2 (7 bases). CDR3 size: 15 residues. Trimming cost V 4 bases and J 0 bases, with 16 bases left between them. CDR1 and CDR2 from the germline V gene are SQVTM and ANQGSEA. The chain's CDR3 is CSVGGGRTDSYEQYF. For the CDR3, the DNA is TGCAGCGTTGGGGGGGGCCGAACTGACTCCTACGAGCAGTACTTC.

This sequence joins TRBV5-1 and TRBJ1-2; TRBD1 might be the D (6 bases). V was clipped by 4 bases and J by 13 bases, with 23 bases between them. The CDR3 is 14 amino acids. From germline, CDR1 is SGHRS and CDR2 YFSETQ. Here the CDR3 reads CASSPEGVLHATTF. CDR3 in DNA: TGCGCCAGCAGCCCCGAGGGGGTCCTGCACGCTACCACCTTC.

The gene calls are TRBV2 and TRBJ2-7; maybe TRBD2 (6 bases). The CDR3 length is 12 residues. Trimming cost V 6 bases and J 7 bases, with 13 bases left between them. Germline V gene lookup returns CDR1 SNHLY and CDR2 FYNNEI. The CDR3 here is CASRKDLAEQYF. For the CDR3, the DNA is TGTGCCAGCAGGAAGGATCTAGCGGAGCAGTACTTC.

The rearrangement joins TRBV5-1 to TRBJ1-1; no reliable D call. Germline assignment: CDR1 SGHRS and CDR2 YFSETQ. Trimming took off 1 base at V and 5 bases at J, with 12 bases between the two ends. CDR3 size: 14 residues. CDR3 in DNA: TGCGCCAGCAGCTTGTATCAGGTTGGGACTGAAGCTTTCTTT. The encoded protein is CASSLYQVGTEAFF. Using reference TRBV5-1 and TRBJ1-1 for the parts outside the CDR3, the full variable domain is KAGVTQTPRYLIKTRGQQVTLSCSPISGHRSVSWYQQTPGQGLQFLFEYFSETQRNKGNFPGRFSGRQFSNSRSEMNVSTLELGDSALYLCASSLYQVGTEAFFGQGTRLTVV.

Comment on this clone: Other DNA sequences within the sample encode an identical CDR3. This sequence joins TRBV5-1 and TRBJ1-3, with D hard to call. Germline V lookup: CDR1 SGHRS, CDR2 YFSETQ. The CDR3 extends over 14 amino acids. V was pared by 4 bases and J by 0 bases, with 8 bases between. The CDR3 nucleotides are TGCGCCAGCAGCGCAGACACCTCTGGAAACACCATATATTTT. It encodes CASSADTSGNTIYF.

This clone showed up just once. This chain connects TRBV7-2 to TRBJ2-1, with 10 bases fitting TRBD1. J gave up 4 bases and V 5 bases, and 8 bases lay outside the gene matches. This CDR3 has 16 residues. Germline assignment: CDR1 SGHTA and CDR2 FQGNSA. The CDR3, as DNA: TGTGCCAGCAGCACTCAGGGGGGACAGGGGTACAATGAGCAGTTCTTC. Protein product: CASSTQGGQGYNEQFF. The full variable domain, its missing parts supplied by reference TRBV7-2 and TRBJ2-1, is GAGVSQSPSNKVTEKGKDVELRCDPISGHTALYWYRQSLGQGLEFLIYFQGNSAPDKSGLPSDRFSAERTGGSVSTLTIQRTQQEDSAVYLCASSTQGGQGYNEQFFGPGTRLTVL.

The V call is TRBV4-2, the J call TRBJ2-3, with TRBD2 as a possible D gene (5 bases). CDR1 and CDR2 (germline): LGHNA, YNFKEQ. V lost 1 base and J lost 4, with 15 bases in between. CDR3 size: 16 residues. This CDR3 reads CASSQVLGNGADTQYF. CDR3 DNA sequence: TGTGCCAGCAGCCAAGTCCTCGGGAACGGGGCAGATACGCAGTATTTT.

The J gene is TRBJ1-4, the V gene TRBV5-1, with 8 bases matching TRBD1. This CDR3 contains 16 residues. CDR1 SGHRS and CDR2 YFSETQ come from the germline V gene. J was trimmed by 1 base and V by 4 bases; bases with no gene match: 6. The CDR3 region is CASSGQGDLTNEKLFF. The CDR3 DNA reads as TGCGCCAGCAGCGGACAGGGAGATTTAACTAATGAAAAACTGTTTTTT.

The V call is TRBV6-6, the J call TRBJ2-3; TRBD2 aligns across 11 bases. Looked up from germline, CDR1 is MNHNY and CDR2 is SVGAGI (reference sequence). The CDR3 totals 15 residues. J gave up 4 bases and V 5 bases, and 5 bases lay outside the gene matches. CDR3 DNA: TGTGCCAGCAGTCCTAGCGGGAGGTCCCCAGATACGCAGTATTTT. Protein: CASSPSGRSPDTQYF.

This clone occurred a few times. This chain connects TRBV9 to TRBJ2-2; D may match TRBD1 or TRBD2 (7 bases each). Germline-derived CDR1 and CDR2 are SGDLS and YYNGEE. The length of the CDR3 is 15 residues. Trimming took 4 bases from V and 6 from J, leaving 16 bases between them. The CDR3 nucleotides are TGTGCCAGCAGCCCTCGACAGGGAGGGCCCGGGGAGCTGTTTTTT. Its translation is CASSPRQGGPGELFF.

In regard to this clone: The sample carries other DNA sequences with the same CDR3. The CDR3 region is CASSFSGRGNTGELFF. CDR3 sequence (DNA): TGTGCCAGCAGTTTTAGCGGCAGGGGCAACACCGGGGAGCTGTTTTTT. The chain carries TRBV28 and TRBJ2-2, with D perhaps given as TRBD1 or TRBD2 (6 bases each). V was pared by 3 bases and J by 2 bases, with 13 bases between. CDR3 length equals 16 residues. The germline V gene has CDR1 MDHEN and CDR2 SYDVKM.

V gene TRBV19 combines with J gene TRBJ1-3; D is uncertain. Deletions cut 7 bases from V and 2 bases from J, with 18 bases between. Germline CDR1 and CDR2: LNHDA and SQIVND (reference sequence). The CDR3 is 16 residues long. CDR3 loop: CASNFPDRLTGNTIYF. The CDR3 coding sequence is TGTGCCAGTAATTTCCCAGACCGGCTGACTGGAAACACCATATATTTT.

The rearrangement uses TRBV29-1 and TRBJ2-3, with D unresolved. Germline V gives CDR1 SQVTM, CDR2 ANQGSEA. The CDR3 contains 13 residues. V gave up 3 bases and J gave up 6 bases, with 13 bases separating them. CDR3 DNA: TGCAGCGTTGATGGGCCATCAGATGATACGCAGTATTTT. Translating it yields CSVDGPSDDTQYF.

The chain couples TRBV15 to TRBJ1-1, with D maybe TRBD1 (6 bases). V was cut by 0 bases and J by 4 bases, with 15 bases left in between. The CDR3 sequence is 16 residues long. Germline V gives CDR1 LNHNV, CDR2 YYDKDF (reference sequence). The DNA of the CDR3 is TGTGCCACCAGCAGAGATCGATGGGGGGCGGGCACTGAAGCTTTCTTT. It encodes CATSRDRWGAGTEAFF.

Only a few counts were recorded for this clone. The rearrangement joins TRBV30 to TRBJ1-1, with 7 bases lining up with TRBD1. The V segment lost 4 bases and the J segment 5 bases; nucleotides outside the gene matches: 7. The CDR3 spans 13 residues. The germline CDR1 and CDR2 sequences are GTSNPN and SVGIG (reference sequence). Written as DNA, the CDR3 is TGTGCCTGGACCGGGACAGCGGGAACTGAAGCTTTCTTT. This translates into CAWTGTAGTEAFF.